The source of this TCR beta chain is a study of cytomegalovirus exposure and HLA in healthy donors. This clone was recorded only once. What it recognizes is unknown. Whole-study findings and limits: Most observed TCR sequences were rare, whereas some public TCRs were detected in many donors.

Data came from immunoSEQ multiplex PCR; TCRdb stores just in-frame clones and leaves some out. The table has some 350,000 clones, roughly 87% seen once; the top ten hold 1.2%. V lost 5 bases, J lost 3 bases, and 19 bases lay in between. The CDR3 has 15 amino acids. Germline assignment: CDR1 GTSNPN and CDR2 SVGIG (reference sequence). This clonotype was obtained from a woman aged 30 to 39 in good health and CMV-seropositive. Sequencing was done on a sample of PBMCs. V gene TRBV30 combines with J gene TRBJ1-2, with TRBD1 as a possible D gene (5 bases). The CDR3 DNA reads TGTGCCTGGGACCCTGGTCAGGGCCCTTACTATGGCTACACCTTC. It codes for CAWDPGQGPYYGYTF.